The entry that follows covers one T cell receptor beta chain sequence. This sample stems from a study of T cell responses to AZD1222 COVID-19 vaccine. The CDR3 length is 15 residues. V was trimmed by 5 bases and J by 2 bases, leaving 15 bases between them. The V gene's germline CDR1 is SGHTA and CDR2 FQGNSA. TCRdb's copy holds only in-frame clones and misses some; the assay was immunoSEQ multiplex PCR. The sample shows approximately 110,000 clones, 80% to 90% of them seen only once. The specimen was peripheral blood, collected on day 0 of AZD1222 vaccination. The source of this sequence is an adult in good health. The chain recombines TRBV7-2 with TRBJ2-5, with a possible D match to TRBD1 (6 bases). CDR3 loop: CASSQDRLQQETQYF. In nucleotides, the CDR3 is TGTGCCAGCAGCCAAGACAGGCTGCAACAAGAGACCCAGTACTTC.